This TCR beta chain was found in a study of T cells in Graves' hyperthyroidism and ophthalmopathy. RNA transcripts gave rise to amplified TCR beta CDR3 regions. HTBI primers were employed in a first-round RT-PCR of the TCR CDR3. Using its own MiXCR run on the multiplex PCR reads, TCRdb lists one record per CDR3 protein. The sample includes hundreds of thousands of distinct CDR3 sequences, about 17% seen only once; the top ten take approximately 15%. Germline lookup yields CDR1 MNHNY and CDR2 SVGAGI (reference sequence). This CDR3 region has 16 residues. The V and J ends lost 2 bases and 6 bases, in that order; junction bases with no gene match: 10. The hyperthyroidism patients had all been newly diagnosed, and their disease duration was under 2 months. Their ages ranged from 18 to 65 years. Patients having uncontrolled infection, another autoimmune disease, pregnancy or lactation were not included. Together with thyroid ultrasound, orbital computed tomography, serum thyroxine and TRAb, clinical symptoms were used for diagnoses.

In its sample, this clonotype was seen many times. This TCR was recovered from a woman in her forties or fifties with Graves' hyperthyroidism that later progressed to Graves' ophthalmopathy. The rearrangement joins TRBV6-6 to TRBJ1-2, with TRBD1 matching 9 bases. The material sequenced was blood. CDR3 residues: CASSYVKGQGLNGYTF. Here the CDR3 DNA reads TGTGCCAGCAGTTACGTGAAGGGACAGGGACTCAATGGCTACACCTTC.